This record looks at one T cell receptor beta chain sequence and its context. As yet, its antigen is unknown. The record originates from a study of post-analysis software for immune sequencing data. Study outcomes and limitations: Four to six TRBV segments were more frequent in patients than controls; TRBV5-6, TRBV5-1 and TRBV20-1 belonged to this group. Significantly lower normalized Chao1 diversity was seen in multiple sclerosis patients than in controls.

CDR1 and CDR2 from the germline V gene are DFQATT and SNEGSKA (reference sequence). The V gene end was trimmed by 6 bases and the J gene end by 9 bases; junction bases not matched to a gene: 14. The CDR3 is 14 amino acids. Sequencing libraries made from TCR beta cDNA carried unique molecular identifiers. TCRdb re-analysed the PCR reads in MiXCR, keeping a single row per CDR3 protein. The repertoire includes 820,000 or so distinct CDR3 sequences, 53% of them detected once, and 4.6% sits in the top ten. The chain recombines TRBV20-1 with TRBJ2-1, with 7 bases matching TRBD1. The sequence came from a girl aged 10-17 years with multiple sclerosis. The sequenced sample consisted of blood. The CDR3 loop reads CSAPVLHRGAEQFF. The DNA for the CDR3 is TGCAGTGCCCCCGTCCTACACAGGGGTGCTGAGCAGTTCTTC.